The source of this T cell receptor beta chain is a study of blood T cell repertoires in COVID-19. The method was immunoSEQ multiplex PCR; TCRdb's version includes in-frame clones alone and lacks a portion of them. Here the sample spans 270,000 or so clones, roughly four fifths being singletons. The TCR sequence derives from a woman aged 45-59 years who had recovered from COVID-19. The specimen sequenced was peripheral blood.

The CDR3, as DNA: TGTGCCAGCAGTCCTTGGCAGGGGAATAACGAGCAGTACTTC. The encoded protein is CASSPWQGNNEQYF. This chain links TRBV28 with TRBJ2-7; perhaps TRBD1 as D (6 bases). Germline assignment: CDR1 MDHEN and CDR2 SYDVKM. The V end was cut by 5 bases, the J end by 5 bases, with 16 bases between. The CDR3 totals 14 residues.